The present TCR beta chain was sequenced within a study of T cell repertoires in cytomegalovirus infection. On the study more broadly: CMV infection plus the matching HLA type was flagged by public TCR beta signatures.

As concerns this clonotype: Antigen unknown.

TCRdb ran MiXCR on the reads and lists one entry per CDR3 protein. The sample holds tens of thousands of distinct CDR3 sequences, roughly 20% seen once. Trimming removed 1 base from V and 0 bases from J, with 10 bases in between. Germline CDR1 MGHDK, CDR2 SYGVNS. The CDR3 is made up of 16 amino acids. The clonotype was recovered from a human donor in good health (CMV status not recorded). Some clones in this sample may be carry-over from other donors' samples. The sample in question was CD8+ T cells from cultured PBMCs, obtained from culture after CMV antigen stimulation. The rearrangement links TRBV25-1 to TRBJ1-3; weak D call: TRBD1 (5 bases). The CDR3 coding sequence is TGTGCCAGCAGTGAATTGGGACCTCCCTCTGGAAACACCATATATTTT. It specifies CASSELGPPSGNTIYF.